This entry features one TCR beta chain sequence. Sequencing used immunoSEQ multiplex PCR; TCRdb keeps in-frame clones, though not all of them. Of about 67,000 clones listed, about 91% are singletons. The data belong to a study of T cell changes during pregnancy in multiple sclerosis. The CDR3 is 18 residues long. Germline loops: CDR1 MRHNA, CDR2 SNTAGT. Trimming cost V 0 bases and J 3 bases, with 18 bases left between them. The TCR originated in a female donor with multiple sclerosis, enrolled in a pregnancy study. The J gene is TRBJ1-5, the V gene TRBV6-4; D perhaps matches TRBD1 (6 bases). Source: peripheral blood, taken in the first trimester of pregnancy. CDR3 loop: CASSDSFRWGGHNQPQHF. In nucleotides, the CDR3 is TGTGCCAGCAGTGACTCTTTTAGGTGGGGGGGACACAATCAGCCCCAGCATTTT.